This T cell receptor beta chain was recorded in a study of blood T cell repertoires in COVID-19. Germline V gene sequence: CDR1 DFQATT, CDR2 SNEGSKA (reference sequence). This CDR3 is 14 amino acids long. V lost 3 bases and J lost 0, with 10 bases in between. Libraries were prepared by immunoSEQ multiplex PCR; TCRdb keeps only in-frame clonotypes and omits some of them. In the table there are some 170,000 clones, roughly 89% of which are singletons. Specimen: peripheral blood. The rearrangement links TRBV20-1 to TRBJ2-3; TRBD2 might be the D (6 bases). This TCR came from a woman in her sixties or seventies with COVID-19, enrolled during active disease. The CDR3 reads CSASGGDSTDTQYF. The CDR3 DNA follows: TGCAGTGCTAGTGGCGGGGATAGCACAGATACGCAGTATTTT.